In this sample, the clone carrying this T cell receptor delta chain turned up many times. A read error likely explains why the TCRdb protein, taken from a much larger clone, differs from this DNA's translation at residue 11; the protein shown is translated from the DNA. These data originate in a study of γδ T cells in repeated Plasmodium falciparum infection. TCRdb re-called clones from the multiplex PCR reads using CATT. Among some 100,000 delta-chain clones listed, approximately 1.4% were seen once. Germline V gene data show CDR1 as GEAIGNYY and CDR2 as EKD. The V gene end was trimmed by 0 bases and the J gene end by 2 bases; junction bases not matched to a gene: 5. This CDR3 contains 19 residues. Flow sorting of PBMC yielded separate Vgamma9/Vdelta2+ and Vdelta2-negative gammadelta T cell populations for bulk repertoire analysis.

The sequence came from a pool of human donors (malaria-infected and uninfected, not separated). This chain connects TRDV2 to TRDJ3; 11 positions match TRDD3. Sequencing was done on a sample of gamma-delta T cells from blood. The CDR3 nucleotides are TGTGCCTGTGACACCGTACTGGGGGATAGCCCCTGGGACACCCGACAGATGTTTTTC. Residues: CACDTVLGDSPWDTRQMFF.